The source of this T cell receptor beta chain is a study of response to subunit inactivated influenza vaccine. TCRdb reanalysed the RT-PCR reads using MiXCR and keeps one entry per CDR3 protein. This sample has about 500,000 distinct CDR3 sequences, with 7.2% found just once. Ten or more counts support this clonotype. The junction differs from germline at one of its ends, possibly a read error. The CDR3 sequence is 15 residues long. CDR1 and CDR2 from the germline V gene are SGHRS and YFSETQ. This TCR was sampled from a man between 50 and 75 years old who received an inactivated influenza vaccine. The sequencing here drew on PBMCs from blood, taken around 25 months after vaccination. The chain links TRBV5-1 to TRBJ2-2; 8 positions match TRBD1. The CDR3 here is CASSRQGTNTGELFF. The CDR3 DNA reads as TGTGCCAGCAGTCGACAGGGGACGAACACCGGGGAGCTGTTTTTT.